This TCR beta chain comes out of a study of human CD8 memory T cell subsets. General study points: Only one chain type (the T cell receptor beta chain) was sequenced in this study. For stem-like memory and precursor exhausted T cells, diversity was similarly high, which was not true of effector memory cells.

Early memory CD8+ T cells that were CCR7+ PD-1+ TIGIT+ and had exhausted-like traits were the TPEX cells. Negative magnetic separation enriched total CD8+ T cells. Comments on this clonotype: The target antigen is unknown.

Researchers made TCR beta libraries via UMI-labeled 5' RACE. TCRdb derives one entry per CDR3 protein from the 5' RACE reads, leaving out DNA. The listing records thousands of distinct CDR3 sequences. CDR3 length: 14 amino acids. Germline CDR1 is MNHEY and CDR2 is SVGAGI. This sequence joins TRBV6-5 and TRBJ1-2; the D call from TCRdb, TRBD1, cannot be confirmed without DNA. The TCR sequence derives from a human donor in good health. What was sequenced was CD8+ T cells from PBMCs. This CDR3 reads CASAPYAGYYGYTF.